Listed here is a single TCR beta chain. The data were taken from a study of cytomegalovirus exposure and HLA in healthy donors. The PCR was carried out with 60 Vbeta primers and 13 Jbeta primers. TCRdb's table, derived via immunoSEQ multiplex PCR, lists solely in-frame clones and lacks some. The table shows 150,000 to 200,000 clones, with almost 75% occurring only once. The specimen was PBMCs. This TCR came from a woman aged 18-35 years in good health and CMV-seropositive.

In DNA, the CDR3 is TGTGCCAGCAGTTTAACGCGACAGGGGAAACTGTTTTTT. This translates into CASSLTRQGKLFF. The V gene is TRBV27, the J gene TRBJ1-4; 8 bases map to TRBD1. Germline CDR1 and CDR2: MNHEY and SMNVEV (reference sequence). CDR3 length equals 13 residues. Unmatched junction bases numbered 4, after V lost 2 bases and J lost 11 bases.